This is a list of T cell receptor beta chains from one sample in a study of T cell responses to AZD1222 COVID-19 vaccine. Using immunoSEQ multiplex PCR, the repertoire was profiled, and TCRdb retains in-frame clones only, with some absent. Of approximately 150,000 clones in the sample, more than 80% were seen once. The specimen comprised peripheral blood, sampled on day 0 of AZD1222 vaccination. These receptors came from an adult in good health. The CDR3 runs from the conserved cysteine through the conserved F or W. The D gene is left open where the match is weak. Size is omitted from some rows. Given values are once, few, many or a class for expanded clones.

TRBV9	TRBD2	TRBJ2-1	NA	CASSVRGLVGNEQFF	TGTGCCAGCAGCGTAAGGGGACTAGTCGGGAATGAGCAGTTCTTC
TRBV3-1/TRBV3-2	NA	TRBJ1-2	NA	CASSRKGRHYGYTF	TGTGCCAGCAGCCGGAAGGGGCGGCATTATGGCTACACCTTC
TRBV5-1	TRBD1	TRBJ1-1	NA	CASRLDRVRAFF	TGCGCCAGCAGACTCGACAGGGTCCGAGCTTTCTTT
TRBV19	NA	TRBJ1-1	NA	CASRPQGRVNTEAFF	TGTGCCAGTAGGCCCCAGGGGCGGGTGAACACTGAAGCTTTCTTT
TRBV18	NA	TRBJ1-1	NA	CASSPGNTEAFF	TGTGCCAGCTCACCCGGGAACACTGAAGCTTTCTTT
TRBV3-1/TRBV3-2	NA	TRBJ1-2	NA	CASSRDFTNYGYTF	TGTGCCAGCAGCCGGGACTTCACTAACTATGGCTACACCTTC
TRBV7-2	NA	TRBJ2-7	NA	CASSLDPLYEQYF	TGTGCCAGCAGCTTAGATCCTTTGTACGAGCAGTACTTC
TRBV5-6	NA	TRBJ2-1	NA	CASSFPGEGRDNEQFF	TGTGCCAGCAGCTTCCCGGGCGAGGGACGCGACAATGAGCAGTTCTTC
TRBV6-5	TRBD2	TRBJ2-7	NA	CASSYGTSGRREQYF	TGTGCCAGCAGTTACGGCACTAGCGGGAGAAGAGAGCAGTACTTC
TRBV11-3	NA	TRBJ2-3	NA	CASSYGGSDTQYF	TGTGCCAGCAGCTACGGGGGTTCAGATACGCAGTATTTT
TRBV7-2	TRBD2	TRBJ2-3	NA	CASSLGLARTDTQYF	TGTGCCAGCAGCTTAGGACTAGCTCGGACAGATACGCAGTATTTT
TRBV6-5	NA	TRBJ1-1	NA	CASSLTRGANTEAFF	TGTGCCAGCAGTCTGACCCGGGGGGCGAACACTGAAGCTTTCTTT
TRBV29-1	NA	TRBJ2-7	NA	CSVGRDTPYEQYF	TGCAGCGTTGGGAGGGACACACCCTACGAGCAGTACTTC
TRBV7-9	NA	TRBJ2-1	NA	CASSLPGPSEQFF	TGTGCCAGCAGCTTGCCCGGACCCAGCGAGCAGTTCTTC
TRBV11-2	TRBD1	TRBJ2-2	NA	CASSLQGKVNTGELFF	TGTGCCAGCAGCCTACAGGGGAAAGTGAACACCGGGGAGCTGTTTTTT
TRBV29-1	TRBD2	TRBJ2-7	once	CSAGGLAGLTYEQYF	TGCAGCGCGGGCGGGCTAGCGGGACTAACCTACGAGCAGTACTTC
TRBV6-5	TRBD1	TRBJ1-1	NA	CASSSGTDNTEAFF	TGTGCCAGCAGTTCCGGGACAGACAACACTGAAGCTTTCTTT
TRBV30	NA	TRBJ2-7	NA	CAWAGGAGTYYEQYF	TGTGCCTGGGCCGGAGGGGCCGGGACCTACTACGAGCAGTACTTC
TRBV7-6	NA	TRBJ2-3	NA	CASSPHPIPTDTQYF	TGTGCCAGCAGCCCCCACCCCATCCCCACAGATACGCAGTATTTT
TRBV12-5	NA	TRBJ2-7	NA	CASVGPGAYEQYF	TGTGCTAGTGTTGGGCCCGGGGCCTACGAGCAGTACTTC
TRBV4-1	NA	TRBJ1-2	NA	CASSQVGPGGWGYTF	TGCGCCAGCAGCCAAGTTGGTCCCGGGGGATGGGGCTACACCTTC
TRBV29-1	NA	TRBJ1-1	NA	CSAGGADTEAFF	TGCAGCGCAGGTGGGGCGGACACTGAAGCTTTCTTT
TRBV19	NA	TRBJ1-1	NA	CASSVLGRTEAFF	TGTGCCAGTAGCGTCCTTGGAAGGACTGAAGCTTTCTTT
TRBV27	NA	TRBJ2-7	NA	CASSWGPTRYEQYF	TGTGCCAGCAGTTGGGGACCAACCCGCTACGAGCAGTACTTC
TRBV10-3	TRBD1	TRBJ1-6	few	CAISESGTGINSPLHF	TGTGCCATCAGTGAGTCCGGGACAGGGATTAATTCACCCCTCCACTTT
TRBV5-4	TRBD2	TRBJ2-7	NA	CASSFAGGVYEQYF	TGTGCCAGCAGCTTTGCGGGAGGGGTCTACGAGCAGTACTTC
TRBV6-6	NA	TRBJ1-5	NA	CASGGRDGNQPQHF	TGTGCCAGCGGGGGGAGGGATGGCAATCAGCCCCAGCATTTT
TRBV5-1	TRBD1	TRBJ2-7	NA	CASSSTGVSYEQYF	TGCGCCAGCAGCTCGACAGGGGTCTCCTACGAGCAGTACTTC
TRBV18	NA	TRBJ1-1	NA	CASSPQRNTEAFF	TGTGCCAGCTCACCACAGCGGAACACTGAAGCTTTCTTT
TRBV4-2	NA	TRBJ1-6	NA	CASSREEGSYNSPLHF	TGTGCCAGCAGCCGAGAAGAGGGCTCCTATAATTCACCCCTCCACTTT
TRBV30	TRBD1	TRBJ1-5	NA	CAWSKGDRANQPQHF	TGTGCCTGGAGTAAAGGGGACAGAGCCAATCAGCCCCAGCATTTT
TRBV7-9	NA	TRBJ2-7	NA	CASSGDQEPSYEQYF	TGTGCCAGCAGCGGGGATCAGGAGCCCTCCTACGAGCAGTACTTC
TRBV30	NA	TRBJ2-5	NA	CAWSVGGPQETQYF	TGTGCCTGGAGTGTAGGAGGCCCCCAAGAGACCCAGTACTTC
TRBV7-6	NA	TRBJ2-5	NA	CASSLKVLGQETQYF	TGTGCCAGCAGCTTAAAAGTATTAGGGCAAGAGACCCAGTACTTC
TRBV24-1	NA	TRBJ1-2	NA	CATSDPTGDYGYTF	TGTGCCACCAGTGACCCGACAGGAGACTATGGCTACACCTTC
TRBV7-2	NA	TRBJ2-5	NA	CASSFSRQETQYF	TGTGCCAGCAGCTTTAGTCGTCAAGAGACCCAGTACTTC
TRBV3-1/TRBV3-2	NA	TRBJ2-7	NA	CASSPTASPVEQYF	TGTGCCAGCAGCCCAACCGCAAGTCCCGTCGAGCAGTACTTC
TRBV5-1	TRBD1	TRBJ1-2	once	CASSPGQGRANYGYTF	TGCGCCAGCAGCCCGGGACAGGGAAGAGCTAACTATGGCTACACCTTC
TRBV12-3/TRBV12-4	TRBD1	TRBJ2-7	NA	CASSTGGGYEQYF	TGTGCCAGCAGTACAGGGGGCGGGTACGAGCAGTACTTC
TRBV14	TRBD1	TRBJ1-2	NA	CASSLGTGGYYGYTF	TGTGCCAGCAGCCTCGGGACAGGGGGGTACTATGGCTACACCTTC
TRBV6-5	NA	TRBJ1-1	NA	CASRTVNTEAFF	TGTGCCAGCCGAACCGTGAACACTGAAGCTTTCTTT
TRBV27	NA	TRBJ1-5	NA	CASSLIVNSNQPQHF	TGTGCCAGCAGTTTAATCGTCAATAGCAATCAGCCCCAGCATTTT
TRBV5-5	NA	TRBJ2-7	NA	CASSLAGQTYEQYF	TGTGCCAGCAGCCTCGCGGGACAAACTTACGAGCAGTACTTC
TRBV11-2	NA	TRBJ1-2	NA	CASSSSKTALYGYTF	TGTGCCAGCAGCTCATCTAAGACAGCACTCTATGGCTACACCTTC
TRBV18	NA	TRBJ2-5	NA	CASSGGYEETQYF	TGTGCCAGCTCAGGGGGATACGAAGAGACCCAGTACTTC
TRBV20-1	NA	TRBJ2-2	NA	CSASWPTGELFF	TGCAGTGCTAGTTGGCCCACCGGGGAGCTGTTTTTT
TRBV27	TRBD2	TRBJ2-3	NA	CASSLAGGRTDTQYF	TGTGCCAGCAGTTTAGCGGGAGGGCGCACAGATACGCAGTATTTT
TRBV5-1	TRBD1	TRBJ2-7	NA	CASTRTDRGYYEQYF	TGCGCCAGCACACGGACGGACAGGGGGTACTACGAGCAGTACTTC
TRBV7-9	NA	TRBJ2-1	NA	CASSSERLNNEQFF	TGTGCCAGCAGTTCAGAGCGCCTGAACAATGAGCAGTTCTTC
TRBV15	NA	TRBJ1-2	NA	CATSNDRNLYGYTF	TGTGCCACCAGCAATGACAGGAATCTCTATGGCTACACCTTC
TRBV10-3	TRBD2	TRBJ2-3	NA	CAISEGREVDTQYF	TGTGCCATCAGTGAGGGGCGGGAGGTAGATACGCAGTATTTT
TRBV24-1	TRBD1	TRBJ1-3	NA	CATSEGGDRGRSGNTIYF	TGTGCCACCAGTGAGGGAGGGGACAGGGGAAGGTCTGGAAACACCATATATTTT
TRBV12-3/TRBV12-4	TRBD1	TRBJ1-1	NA	CASSWGQFEAFF	TGTGCCAGCAGTTGGGGACAGTTTGAAGCTTTCTTT
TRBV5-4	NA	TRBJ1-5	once	CASSPRPGEQPQHF	TGTGCCAGCAGCCCCAGACCAGGGGAACAGCCCCAGCATTTT
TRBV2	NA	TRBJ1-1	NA	CASSEQGTNTEAFF	TGTGCCAGCAGTGAACAGGGGACGAACACTGAAGCTTTCTTT
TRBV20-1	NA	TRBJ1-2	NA	CSARDRSGYTF	TGCAGTGCTAGAGATCGAAGCGGCTACACCTTC
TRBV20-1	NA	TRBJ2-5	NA	CSARVETQYF	TGCAGTGCTAGAGTAGAGACCCAGTACTTC
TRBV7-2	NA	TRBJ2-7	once	CASSLGGLSYEQYF	TGTGCCAGCAGCTTAGGAGGCCTCTCCTACGAGCAGTACTTC
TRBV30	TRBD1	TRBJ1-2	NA	CAWSFGQGLNYGYTF	TGTGCCTGGAGCTTCGGACAGGGGCTGAACTATGGCTACACCTTC